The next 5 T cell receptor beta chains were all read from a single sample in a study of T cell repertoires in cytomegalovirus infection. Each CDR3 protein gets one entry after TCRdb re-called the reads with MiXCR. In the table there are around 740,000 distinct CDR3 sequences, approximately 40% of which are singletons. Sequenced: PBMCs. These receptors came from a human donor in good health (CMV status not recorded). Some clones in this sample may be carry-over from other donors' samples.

CDR3 in amino acids: CASIEGNTGELFF. DNA for the CDR3: TGTGCCAGCATTGAGGGCAACACCGGGGAGCTGTTTTTT. The rearrangement joins TRBV2 to TRBJ2-2; a weak D match, TRBD2 (5 bases). Germline V gene data show CDR1 as SNHLY and CDR2 as FYNNEI. Trimming left V 7 bases short and J 2 bases short, with 8 bases between. The CDR3 extends over 13 amino acids.

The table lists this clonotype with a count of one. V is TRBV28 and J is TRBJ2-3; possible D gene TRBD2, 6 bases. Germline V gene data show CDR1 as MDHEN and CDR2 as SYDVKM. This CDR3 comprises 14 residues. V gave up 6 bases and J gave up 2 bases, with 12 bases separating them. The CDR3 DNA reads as TGTGCCAGCAGGCTGGACTACTTCACAGATACGCAGTATTTT. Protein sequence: CASRLDYFTDTQYF. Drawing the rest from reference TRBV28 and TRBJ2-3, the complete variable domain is DVKVTQSSRYLVKRTGEKVFLECVQDMDHENMFWYRQDPGLGLRLIYFSYDVKMKEKGDIPEGYSVSREKKERFSLILESASTNQTSMYLCASRLDYFTDTQYFGPGTRLTVL.

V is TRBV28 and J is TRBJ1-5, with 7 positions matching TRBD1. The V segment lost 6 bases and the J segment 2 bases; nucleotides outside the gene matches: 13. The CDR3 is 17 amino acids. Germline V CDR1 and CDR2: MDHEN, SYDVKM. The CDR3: CASSPSKGAQGNQPQHF. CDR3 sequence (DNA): TGTGCCAGCAGCCCCTCTAAGGGGGCGCAGGGCAATCAGCCCCAGCATTTT. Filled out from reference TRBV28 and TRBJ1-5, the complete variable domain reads DVKVTQSSRYLVKRTGEKVFLECVQDMDHENMFWYRQDPGLGLRLIYFSYDVKMKEKGDIPEGYSVSREKKERFSLILESASTNQTSMYLCASSPSKGAQGNQPQHFGDGTRLSIL.

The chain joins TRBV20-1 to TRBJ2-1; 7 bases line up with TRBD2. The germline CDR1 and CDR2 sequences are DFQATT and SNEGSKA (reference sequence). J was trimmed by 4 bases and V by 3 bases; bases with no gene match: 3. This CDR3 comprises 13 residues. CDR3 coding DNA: TGCAGTGCTAGCGAAGCGGGATACAATGAGCAGTTCTTC. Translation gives CSASEAGYNEQFF.

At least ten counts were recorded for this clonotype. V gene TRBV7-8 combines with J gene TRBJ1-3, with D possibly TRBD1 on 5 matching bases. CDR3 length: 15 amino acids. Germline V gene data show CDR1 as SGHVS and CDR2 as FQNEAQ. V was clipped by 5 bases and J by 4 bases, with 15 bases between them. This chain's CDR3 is CASSPRGEFGNTIYF. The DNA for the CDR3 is TGTGCCAGCAGCCCCCGAGGGGAGTTCGGAAACACCATATATTTT.